These T cell receptor beta chains were read from a single sample in a study of T cells in Graves' hyperthyroidism and ophthalmopathy. Each CDR3 protein gets one entry after TCRdb re-called the multiplex PCR reads with MiXCR. The sample holds about 210,000 distinct CDR3 sequences, roughly 18% seen once. Material: blood. These receptors all come from a man aged 45 to 65 with Graves' hyperthyroidism. CDR3s include the opening cysteine and the closing phenylalanine or tryptophan. The D gene is left open where the match is weak. Clone size appears in some rows only: once, few, many, or a class for an expanded clone.

.,TRBV20-1,TRBD2,TRBJ2-5,TGCAGTGCTAGGGTTGGTAGCGGGAGGGAGACCCAGTACTTC,CSARVGSGRETQYF
many,TRBV20-1,.,TRBJ2-7,TGCAGTGTCGCACTGGGCAGGCAGTACTTC,CSVALGRQYF
many,TRBV24-1,TRBD2,TRBJ2-1,TGTGCCACCAGTGACCACGGGAGGGCCCTCAATGAGCAGTTCTTC,CATSDHGRALNEQFF
many,TRBV27,TRBD1,TRBJ1-4,TGTGCCAGCTCCGACAGGGAGGGTGAAAAACTGTTTTTT,CASSDREGEKLFF
many,TRBV20-1,.,TRBJ2-5,TGCAGTGCTAGAGATTTTGCCCAAGGGCAAGAGACCCAGTACTTC,CSARDFAQGQETQYF
many,TRBV19,.,TRBJ2-7,TGTGCCAGTGCGTTAACAGGGACGGGAACCTACGAGCAGTACTTC,CASALTGTGTYEQYF
.,TRBV6-2/TRBV6-3,TRBD1,TRBJ2-7,TGTGCCAGCAGTTACGGCAGGGGGCGCTCGGACGAGCAGTACTTC,CASSYGRGRSDEQYF
.,TRBV30,.,TRBJ1-6,TGTGCCTGGGCGCCAAGGTCTTCGCCTACCTATAATTCACCCCTCCACTTT,CAWAPRSSPTYNSPLHF
many,TRBV20-1,TRBD1,TRBJ1-2,TGCAGTGCCACTCCGGGACAGGGGTATGGCTACACCTTC,CSATPGQGYGYTF
few,TRBV20-1,.,TRBJ2-1,TGCAGTGCTCCTGCAGCGCCCAATGAGCAGTTCTTC,CSAPAAPNEQFF
.,TRBV2,.,TRBJ2-2,TGTGCCAGCATCACGGGCCCCGGGGAGCTGTTTTTT,CASITGPGELFF
.,TRBV2,.,TRBJ2-4,TGTGCCAGCAGTGTCGGGGGAGCCAAAAACATTCAGTACTTC,CASSVGGAKNIQYF
many,TRBV18,.,TRBJ2-7,TGTGCCAGCTCACCAACCAGGGGACACGAGCAGTACTTC,CASSPTRGHEQYF
.,TRBV20-1,TRBD1,TRBJ2-3,TGCAGTGCTAGAGTCGGGACAGGCCGAGCGGATACGCAGTATTTT,CSARVGTGRADTQYF
many,TRBV30,TRBD1,TRBJ2-1,TGTGCCTTGAACACCGGGACAGGGACGGCCAATGAGCAGTTCTTC,CALNTGTGTANEQFF
.,TRBV13,.,TRBJ2-1,TGTGCCAGCAGCTTAATGGCAGGGAATCTCGATGAGCAGTTCTTC,CASSLMAGNLDEQFF
many,TRBV2,.,TRBJ2-3,TGTGCCAGCAGCGGGTGGGCTAGCGGCACAGATACGCAGTATTTT,CASSGWASGTDTQYF
.,TRBV20-1,TRBD2,TRBJ2-7,TGCAGTGCTCGCCTAAGACTAGCGGGCAGGTTTTTGGAGCAGTACTTC,CSARLRLAGRFLEQYF
many,TRBV2,.,TRBJ1-5,TGTGCCAGCAGAAAGGAGTCCAATCAGCCCCAGCATTTT,CASRKESNQPQHF
many,TRBV5-1,TRBD2,TRBJ2-7,TGTGCCAGCAGCCTAGCGGGAACTGGCTCCTACGAGCAGTACTTC,CASSLAGTGSYEQYF
many,TRBV29-1,.,TRBJ1-5,TGCAGCGTTCGCCAGGGCGGCAATCAGCCCCAGCATTTT,CSVRQGGNQPQHF
many,TRBV2,.,TRBJ1-4,TGTGCCAGCAGTGATGACAGAGCTAATGAAAAACTGTTTTTT,CASSDDRANEKLFF
.,TRBV11-3,TRBD2,TRBJ2-2,TGTGCCAGCAGCCGTCGACTAGCGGGAGGCAACGGGGAGCTGTTTTTT,CASSRRLAGGNGELFF
.,TRBV19,.,TRBJ1-5,TGTGCCAGTAGTGTACGTCGGGGGGCCATTCAGCCCCAGCATTTT,CASSVRRGAIQPQHF
many,TRBV28,TRBD2,TRBJ2-3,TGTGCCAGCAGTCCCCGGGTAGCGGGAGTGTCAGATACGCAGTATTTT,CASSPRVAGVSDTQYF
.,TRBV6-1,TRBD1,TRBJ1-1,TGTGCCAGCAGTCCCACTTCGACAGGGGGGGAAGTAGCTTTCTTT,CASSPTSTGGEVAFF
few,TRBV7-2,.,TRBJ2-1,TGTGCCAGCAGCCTGAGGGAGAAGCAGTTCTTC,CASSLREKQFF
many,TRBV2,.,TRBJ2-5,TGTGCCAGCAGTCAGATGACAGGGAGGGAAGAGACCCAGTACTTC,CASSQMTGREETQYF
.,TRBV29-1,TRBD1,TRBJ1-2,TGCAGCGTTTTGACAGGGTATGACTATGGCTACACCTTC,CSVLTGYDYGYTF
many,TRBV2,TRBD1,TRBJ2-5,TGTGCCAGCACTGGGACAGGGAACCAAGAGACCCAGTACTTC,CASTGTGNQETQYF
many,TRBV28,TRBD1,TRBJ2-5,TGTGCCAGCCGGACAGGGGGCAGAGAGACCCAGTACTTC,CASRTGGRETQYF
many,TRBV2,.,TRBJ1-1,TGTGCCAGCAGCCTCCAAGGGTCGGGCACTGAAGCTTTCTTT,CASSLQGSGTEAFF
.,TRBV7-2,TRBD1,TRBJ2-7,TGTGCCAGCGGGCTACCCCGGGACAGGATCTCCTACGAGCAGTACTTC,CASGLPRDRISYEQYF
many,TRBV30,.,TRBJ1-1,TGTGCCTGGAGTGTTTTGGAAGGGGCAACTAACACTGAAGCTTTCTTT,CAWSVLEGATNTEAFF
few,TRBV28,TRBD1,TRBJ1-2,TGTGCCAGCAGCCTTCCGCTCGGGACAGGGGAGGGCTACACCTTC,CASSLPLGTGEGYTF
many,TRBV30,TRBD1,TRBJ1-3,TGTGCCTCAGAGACAGGGTTGGTTGGAAACACCATATATTTT,CASETGLVGNTIYF
many,TRBV20-1,.,TRBJ2-3,TGCAGTGCTAGAGATACGAACGTGTGGTATACGCAGTATTTT,CSARDTNVWYTQYF
many,TRBV15,.,TRBJ1-1,TGTGCCACCAGCGATAGAGTTGAGGGGGGCACTGAAGCTTTCTTT,CATSDRVEGGTEAFF
.,TRBV5-1,.,TRBJ1-1,TGCGCCAGCAGCTTGAACCCACAGGGCTACACTGAAGCTTTCTTT,CASSLNPQGYTEAFF
many,TRBV20-1,.,TRBJ2-5,TGCCCCGGATATCGAGTCCGGGGAGAGACCCAGTACTTC,CPGYRVRGETQYF
.,TRBV12-3/TRBV12-4,.,TRBJ1-1,TGTGCCAGCAGTTTCGGTGGGACCACTGAAGCTTTCTTT,CASSFGGTTEAFF
.,TRBV9,.,TRBJ1-1,TGTGCCAGCAGCGTAGCCCAGAACACTGAAGCTTTCTTT,CASSVAQNTEAFF
.,TRBV12-5,.,TRBJ2-3,TGTGCTAGTGGTTTGGGGACGGCAGATACGCAGTATTTT,CASGLGTADTQYF
.,TRBV12-3/TRBV12-4,.,TRBJ2-5,TGTGCCAGCATAGCAACCCAGTACTTC,CASIATQYF
.,TRBV30,.,TRBJ2-5,TGTGCCTGGAGTCCCCCTGGGGGCAACTGGGAGACCCAGTACTTC,CAWSPPGGNWETQYF
.,TRBV27,.,TRBJ2-7,TGTGCCAGCAGTTTTACGGACAGCCTGGGCGAGCAGTACTTC,CASSFTDSLGEQYF
.,TRBV5-1,.,TRBJ2-1,TGCGCCAGCAGCTTCCAGAACAATGAGCAGTTCTTC,CASSFQNNEQFF
many,TRBV20-1,.,TRBJ1-2,TGCAGTGCTCCGCGGGCCAACTATGGCTACACCTTC,CSAPRANYGYTF
many,TRBV7-3,TRBD2,TRBJ2-5,TGTGCCAGCAGCTTATTGGGAGGGTGGGGAGAGACCCAGTACTTC,CASSLLGGWGETQYF
many,TRBV7-9,.,TRBJ2-5,TGTGCCAGCAGCCGATACGGGGCCGCGCAAGAGACCCAGTACTTC,CASSRYGAAQETQYF
many,TRBV7-3,.,TRBJ1-2,TGTGCCAGCAGCTTCGACAATCAGGACTATGGCTACACCTTC,CASSFDNQDYGYTF
.,TRBV10-1,.,TRBJ2-7,TGCGCCAGCAGTGAGAACACCCGGCGAGACGAGCAGTACTTC,CASSENTRRDEQYF
many,TRBV6-7,.,TRBJ2-2,TGTGCCAGCAGTTCGCGGAGTAACACCGGGGAGCTGTTTTTT,CASSSRSNTGELFF
.,TRBV4-1,TRBD1,TRBJ1-3,TGCGCCAGCAGCCTAACAGGGGCAGATGGAAACACCATATATTTT,CASSLTGADGNTIYF
many,TRBV10-3,TRBD2,TRBJ2-5,TGTGCCACCGCGCTAGCGGGAGGAAGAGAGACCCAGTACTTC,CATALAGGRETQYF
once,TRBV18,TRBD1,TRBJ2-7,TGTGCCACCTCGCGACAGGGGCGGGCCTACGAGCAGTACTTC,CATSRQGRAYEQYF
many,TRBV12-3/TRBV12-4,.,TRBJ2-7,TGTGCCAGCAGTTTTCCCGGTGAGGAGCCTCTGTACGAGCAGTACTTC,CASSFPGEEPLYEQYF
many,TRBV7-9,.,TRBJ2-3,TGTGCCAGCAGCGCAGACACAGATACGCAGTATTTT,CASSADTDTQYF
many,TRBV2,.,TRBJ2-3,TGTGCCAGCATCCTCGGGGGCTTCACAGATACGCAGTATTTT,CASILGGFTDTQYF